This T cell receptor beta chain originates from a study of early T cells in non-severe SARS-CoV-2 infection. The protocol attached unique molecular identifiers to individual cDNA molecules. MiXCR, run by TCRdb on the 5' RACE reads, gives a single entry per CDR3 protein. There are around 77,000 distinct CDR3 sequences in the sample; approximately 5% occur only once, and around 7.3% lies in the top ten. This clonotype was picked up many times. The sequencing here drew on whole blood, taken at baseline. This TCR derives from an adult who was a healthcare worker with PCR-confirmed SARS-CoV-2 infection or an uninfected control (not recorded which).

This chain's CDR3 is CASSYPGGGQSREQYF. The CDR3 bases are TGTGCCAGCAGCTACCCTGGAGGGGGCCAATCGAGGGAGCAGTACTTC. This chain connects TRBV11-2 to TRBJ2-7; maybe TRBD1 (7 bases). The CDR3 runs to 16 residues. CDR1 is SGHAT and CDR2 is FQNNGV in the germline V gene. V was cut by 4 bases and J by 7 bases, with 23 bases left in between.